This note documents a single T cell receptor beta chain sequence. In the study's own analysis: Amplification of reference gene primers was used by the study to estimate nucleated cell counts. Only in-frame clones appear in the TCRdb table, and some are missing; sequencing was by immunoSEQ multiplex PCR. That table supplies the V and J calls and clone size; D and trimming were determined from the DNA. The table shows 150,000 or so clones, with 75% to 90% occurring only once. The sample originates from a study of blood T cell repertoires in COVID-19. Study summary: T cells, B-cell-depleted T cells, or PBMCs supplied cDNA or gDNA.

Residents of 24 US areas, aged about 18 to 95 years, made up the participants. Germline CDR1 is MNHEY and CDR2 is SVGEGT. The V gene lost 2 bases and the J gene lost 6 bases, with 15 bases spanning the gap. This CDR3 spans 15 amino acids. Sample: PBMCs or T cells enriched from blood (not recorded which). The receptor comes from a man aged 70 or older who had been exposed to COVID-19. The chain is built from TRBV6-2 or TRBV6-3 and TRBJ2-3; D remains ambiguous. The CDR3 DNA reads TGTGCCAGCAGTTACGGTTGGTCTAATCCGGATACGCAGTATTTT. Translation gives CASSYGWSNPDTQYF.